Described below is a single TCR beta chain sequence and its context. Deep level was the assay's run setting. In the original analysis: ImmunoSEQ supplied junction-only sequences lacking quality scores, so filtering was different. Some clones are missing from TCRdb's copy, which holds only in-frame ones; the method was immunoSEQ multiplex PCR. V, J and clone size were drawn from that table, and D and trimming were deduced from the DNA. Found here are fewer than 1.8 million clones, approximately 98.5% of them singletons; the top ten hold over 0.3%. This sample is part of a study of shared clonotypes between healthy human individuals. Study overall: There were three CD4 naive, three CD4 memory, two CD8 naive and one CD8 memory plates per donor.

The sample comprised naive CD4+ T cells sorted from blood. Indicated subset: CD45RA+ positively selected. The clonotype was recovered from a man between 25 and 39 years old in good health.

In DNA, the CDR3 is TGTGCCAGTAGTAACCGGGGCCCTAGCACAGATACGCAGTATTTT. It is translated as CASSNRGPSTDTQYF. V is TRBV19 and J is TRBJ2-3, with D perhaps TRBD1 or TRBD2 (5 bases each). In germline, CDR1 is LNHDA, CDR2 SQIVND (reference sequence). CDR3 length: 15 amino acids. Trimming left V 4 bases short and J 0 bases short, with 11 bases between.